The 24 T cell receptor beta chains given below trace back to one sample, sequenced in a study of regulatory T cells in long-lasting Graves disease. HTBI primers from iRepertoire and Arm-PCR of CDR3 regions yielded the TCR beta libraries. Via MiXCR, TCRdb re-called the multiplex PCR reads, giving one row per CDR3 protein. This sample has roughly 610,000 distinct CDR3 sequences, with about 16% found just once. Time point specified: newly diagnosed GD, antithyroid drugs for less than 3 months. There was RNA extracted from PBMCs, and the TCR library was made from it. These data were likewise used in another study, on T cells in Graves' hyperthyroidism and ophthalmopathy.

The sample was peripheral blood mononuclear cells (PBMCs), taken at new diagnosis, from a patient treated with antithyroid drugs. Source of these receptors: a man aged 18 to 29 with Graves disease.

This clonotype appeared a few times. The V call is TRBV10-3, the J call TRBJ2-7, with a possible D match to TRBD2 (6 bases). The CDR3 covers 23 residues. Germline CDR1 is ENHRY and CDR2 is SYGVKD. V lost 1 base and J lost 2, with 36 bases in between. The CDR3: CAISELFLVAPEDLRDGTYEQYF. Written as DNA, the CDR3 is TGTGCCATCAGTGAGTTGTTTTTAGTTGCCCCAGAAGATTTGCGGGACGGAACCTACGAGCAGTACTTC.

This clonotype was counted at least ten times. The gene calls are TRBV5-1 and TRBJ1-2; D may be TRBD1 (5 bases). Trimming took 3 bases from V and 8 from J, leaving 14 bases between them. The germline CDR1 and CDR2 sequences are SGHRS and YFSETQ. CDR3 size: 13 residues. The CDR3 DNA sequence: TGCGCCAGCAGCTCTGGACACCCGTGGGGCTACACCTTC. Its protein is CASSSGHPWGYTF.

V is TRBV20-1 and J is TRBJ2-2; perhaps TRBD2 as D (5 bases). V gave up 0 bases and J gave up 4 bases, with 15 bases separating them. The CDR3 is made up of 16 amino acids. Germline CDR1 reads DFQATT; CDR2 reads SNEGSKA (reference sequence). CDR3 region: CSARDFERESTGELFF. The CDR3 DNA is TGCAGTGCTAGAGATTTCGAGAGGGAGAGCACCGGGGAGCTGTTTTTT.

This clonotype was found many times. The rearrangement joins TRBV27 to TRBJ2-7; D uncertain. CDR1 is MNHEY and CDR2 is SMNVEV in the germline V gene (reference sequence). The CDR3 extends over 15 amino acids. The V end lost 3 bases, the J end lost 4 bases, and 16 bases lay between the germline ends. CDR3 nucleotides: TGTGCCAGCAGTTTTGGAACCGCCAAGGAGTACGAGCAGTACTTC. It encodes CASSFGTAKEYEQYF.

This clonotype was detected many times. The chain combines TRBV29-1 with TRBJ1-4; 8 bases match TRBD1. CDR1 SQVTM and CDR2 ANQGSEA come from the germline V gene. V gave up 6 bases and J gave up 8 bases; unmatched junction bases: 8. The CDR3 is made up of 13 amino acids. This CDR3 is CSVVDRVEEKLFF. The CDR3 bases are TGCAGCGTCGTGGACAGGGTCGAGGAAAAACTGTTTTTT.

This clonotype was counted ten times or more. This chain links TRBV6-1 with TRBJ1-2; no clear D. The V end lost 6 bases, the J end lost 8 bases, and 13 bases lay between the germline ends. CDR1 is MNHNS and CDR2 is SASEGT in the germline V gene. This CDR3 region has 12 residues. CDR3 protein: CASSPPGGGYTF. In nucleotides, the CDR3 is TGTGCCAGCAGCCCCCCTGGAGGGGGCTACACCTTC.

Of note for this clonotype: One junction end disagrees with the germline gene, perhaps due to a read error. The rearrangement uses TRBV11-3 and TRBJ2-3, with 7 bases lining up with TRBD1. In germline, CDR1 is SGHNT, CDR2 YENEEA. The CDR3 totals 13 residues. CDR3 amino acids: CASSLDQTGPLNF. Here the CDR3 DNA reads TGTGCCAGCAGCTTAGATCAGACAGGGCCCCTCAATTTT.

The gene calls are TRBV19 and TRBJ1-2; 7 positions match TRBD1. The ends lost 11 bases at V and 4 bases at J; junction bases unmatched: 10. CDR1 and CDR2 from the germline V gene are LNHDA and SQIVND (reference sequence). The CDR3 is 13 amino acids. CDR3 region: CAATPGQTYGYTF. Written as DNA, the CDR3 is TGTGCCGCGACCCCGGGACAGACCTATGGCTACACCTTC.

This clonotype was seen at least ten times. The chain recombines TRBV20-1 with TRBJ2-5; D is perhaps TRBD1 (6 bases). The CDR3 is made up of 14 amino acids. Trimming removed 5 bases from V and 4 bases from J, with 17 bases in between. Germline-derived CDR1 and CDR2 are DFQATT and SNEGSKA (reference sequence). Written as DNA, the CDR3 is TGCAGTGCTCGCCCCACAGGGTGGGGAGAGACCCAGTACTTC. Translation: CSARPTGWGETQYF.

In regard to this clonotype: Given a much more abundant clone one base away, this may be a read error. This chain uses TRBV6-1 with TRBJ1-1, with TRBD1 as a possible D gene (6 bases). CDR1 is MNHNS and CDR2 is SASEGT in the germline V gene. The CDR3 spans 13 residues. V lost 6 bases and J lost 1, with 9 bases in between. The CDR3 protein is CASRSTGNTEAFF. For the CDR3, the DNA is TGTGCCAGCAGATCGACAGGGAACACTGAAGCTTTCTTT.

This clonotype appeared a few times. The rearrangement joins TRBV20-1 to TRBJ2-3; D gene unclear. V gave up 5 bases and J gave up 0 bases, with 12 bases separating them. Germline lookup yields CDR1 DFQATT and CDR2 SNEGSKA (reference sequence). The CDR3 extends over 14 amino acids. This CDR3 reads CSAESYRSTDTQYF. The CDR3 nucleotides read TGCAGTGCTGAGAGTTACCGCAGCACAGATACGCAGTATTTT.

V usage is TRBV28 and J usage is TRBJ2-3, with 12 positions matching TRBD2. V dropped 6 bases and J dropped 5; count of bases not matched to a gene: 9. This CDR3 comprises 16 residues. CDR1 and CDR2 from the germline V gene are MDHEN and SYDVKM. In DNA, the CDR3 is TGTGCCAGCAGCCGACTAGCGGGAGTGACGGGAGATACGCAGTATTTT. Amino acids: CASSRLAGVTGDTQYF. The whole variable domain, remainder taken from reference TRBV28 and TRBJ2-3, is DVKVTQSSRYLVKRTGEKVFLECVQDMDHENMFWYRQDPGLGLRLIYFSYDVKMKEKGDIPEGYSVSREKKERFSLILESASTNQTSMYLCASSRLAGVTGDTQYFGPGTRLTVL.

This clonotype was recorded at least ten times. The chain has TRBV7-9 and TRBJ2-3, with 10 bases aligning to TRBD1. In germline, CDR1 is SEHNR, CDR2 FQNEAQ (reference sequence). CDR3 length: 15 residues. V lost 3 bases, J lost 3 bases, and 3 bases stayed unmatched. The CDR3 DNA reads TGTGCCAGCAGCTTCGACAGGGGGCTTACAGATACGCAGTATTTT. It encodes CASSFDRGLTDTQYF.

V gene TRBV30 combines with J gene TRBJ2-3; 11 bases align to TRBD2. Germline V lookup: CDR1 GTSNPN, CDR2 SVGIG (reference sequence). Germline trimming cut 5 bases from V and 1 base from J; bases unmatched to any gene: 5. This CDR3 has 15 amino acids. The CDR3 loop reads CAWGTGLAGTDTQYF. CDR3 sequence (DNA): TGTGCCTGGGGAACGGGACTAGCGGGCACAGATACGCAGTATTTT.

This clonotype was seen at least ten times. This chain links TRBV6-5 with TRBJ1-1, with D unclear. The germline V and J ends were trimmed by 0 bases and 0 bases, with 8 bases remaining between them. The CDR3 covers 15 residues. Germline assignment: CDR1 MNHEY and CDR2 SVGAGI. The CDR3 nucleotides read TGTGCCAGCAGTTACTCTCAGATCATGAACACTGAAGCTTTCTTT. The encoded protein is CASSYSQIMNTEAFF.

The chain recombines TRBV7-3 with TRBJ2-1, with 9 bases aligning to TRBD2. V was clipped by 2 bases and J by 6 bases; unmatched bases: 11. Germline loops: CDR1 SGHTA, CDR2 FQGTGA. This CDR3 has 17 amino acids. CDR3 coding DNA: TGTGCCAGCAGCTTAGGGGGCGGGGGGGAGGTCGGCAATGAGCAGTTCTTC. Encoded protein: CASSLGGGGEVGNEQFF.

The chain has TRBV5-1 and TRBJ2-1; D perhaps matches TRBD2 (5 bases). This CDR3 has 14 residues. Looked up from germline, CDR1 is SGHRS and CDR2 is YFSETQ. V lost 0 bases to trimming and J lost 13 bases, with 17 bases between them. Here the CDR3 reads CASSLDFATTEQFF. CDR3 bases: TGCGCCAGCAGCTTGGATTTTGCGACTACGGAACAGTTCTTC.

Many counts were recorded for this clonotype. The chain uses TRBV4-1 and TRBJ2-1, with D hard to call. Trimming removed 6 bases at V and 7 bases at J, with 7 bases between. CDR1 MGHRA and CDR2 YSYEKL come from the germline V gene. The CDR3 spans 11 residues. The CDR3 DNA is TGCGCCAGCAGTGGCGTTAATGAGCAGTTCTTC. Amino acids: CASSGVNEQFF.

This sequence joins TRBV7-2 and TRBJ2-1; tentative D call: TRBD2 (5 bases). Trimming removed 2 bases at V and 6 bases at J, with 11 bases between. This CDR3 is built from 14 residues. From germline, CDR1 is SGHTA and CDR2 FQGNSA. CDR3 sequence (DNA): TGTGCCAGCAGCTTATGGGAGAACATCAATGAGCAGTTCTTC. Translated, it gives CASSLWENINEQFF.

This clonotype was counted many times. This sequence joins TRBV6-5 and TRBJ1-2; D possibly corresponds to TRBD1 (6 bases). Trimming took 0 bases from V and 6 from J, leaving 11 bases between them. This CDR3 region has 14 residues. The germline CDR1 and CDR2 sequences are MNHEY and SVGAGI. The CDR3 nucleotides read TGTGCCAGCAGTTACTCCACAGGGTATCATGGCTACACCTTC. Protein product: CASSYSTGYHGYTF.

The chain links TRBV12-3 or TRBV12-4 to TRBJ1-4, with D uncertain. Trimming left V 3 bases short and J 0 bases short, with 8 bases between. The CDR3 sequence is 15 residues long. The DNA for the CDR3 is TGTGCCAGCAGTTTCCGGCACCCAACTAATGAAAAACTGTTTTTT. Protein: CASSFRHPTNEKLFF.

CDR3: CSAAAVSFYNEQFF. The CDR3 coding sequence is TGCAGTGCGGCGGCGGTAAGCTTCTACAATGAGCAGTTCTTC. The chain employs TRBV20-1 and TRBJ2-1, with unresolved D. V lost 6 bases, J lost 3 bases, and 15 bases lay in between. The V gene's germline CDR1 is DFQATT and CDR2 SNEGSKA (reference sequence). This CDR3 contains 14 residues.

This clonotype was seen ten or more times. CDR3 DNA: TGCGCCAGCAGGACAGGGGACTCTTCACCCCTCCACTTT. Its translation is CASRTGDSSPLHF. The chain is built from TRBV5-1 and TRBJ1-6, with TRBD1 identical over 8 bases. Germline-derived CDR1 and CDR2 are SGHRS and YFSETQ. Trimming at V came to 5 bases and at J to 9 bases, leaving 4 bases not matched to a gene. The CDR3 is made up of 13 amino acids.

The chain uses TRBV7-9 and TRBJ1-2; TRBD1 agrees at 9 bases. Germline V gives CDR1 SEHNR, CDR2 FQNEAQ (reference sequence). The CDR3 has 15 residues. With V trimmed by 5 bases and J by 4 bases, 8 bases remained unmatched. CDR3 residues: CASSPRAGQGYGYTF. The DNA of the CDR3 is TGTGCCAGCAGCCCCCGGGCGGGACAGGGCTATGGCTACACCTTC.